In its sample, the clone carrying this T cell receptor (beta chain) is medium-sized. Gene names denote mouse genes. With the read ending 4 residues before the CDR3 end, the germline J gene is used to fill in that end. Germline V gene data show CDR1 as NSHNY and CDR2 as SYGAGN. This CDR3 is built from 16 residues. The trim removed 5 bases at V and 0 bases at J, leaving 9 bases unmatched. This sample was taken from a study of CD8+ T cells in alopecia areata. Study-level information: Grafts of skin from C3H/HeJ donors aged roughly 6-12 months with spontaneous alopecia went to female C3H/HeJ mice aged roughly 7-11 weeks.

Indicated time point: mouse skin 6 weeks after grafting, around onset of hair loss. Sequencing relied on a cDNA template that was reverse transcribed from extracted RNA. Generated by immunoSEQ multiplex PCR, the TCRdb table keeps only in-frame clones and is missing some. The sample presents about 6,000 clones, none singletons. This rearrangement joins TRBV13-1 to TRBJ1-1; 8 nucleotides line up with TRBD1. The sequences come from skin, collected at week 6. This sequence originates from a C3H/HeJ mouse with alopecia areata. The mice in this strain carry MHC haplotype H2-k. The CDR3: CASSSGTGKANTEVFF. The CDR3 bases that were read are TGTGCCAGCAGCTCCGGGACAGGCAAAGCAAACACA.